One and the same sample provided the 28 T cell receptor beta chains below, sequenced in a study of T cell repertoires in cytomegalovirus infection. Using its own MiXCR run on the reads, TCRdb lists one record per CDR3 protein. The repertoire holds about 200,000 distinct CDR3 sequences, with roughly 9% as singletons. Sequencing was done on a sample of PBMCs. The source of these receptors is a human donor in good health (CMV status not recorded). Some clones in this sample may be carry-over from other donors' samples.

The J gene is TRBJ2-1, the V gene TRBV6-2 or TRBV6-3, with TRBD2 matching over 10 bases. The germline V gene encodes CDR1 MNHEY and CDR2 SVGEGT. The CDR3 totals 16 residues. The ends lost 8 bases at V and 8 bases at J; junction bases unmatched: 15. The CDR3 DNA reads TGTGCCAGCGGATTAGCGGGAGGCCCTGTTCAACATGAGCAGTTCTTC. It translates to CASGLAGGPVQHEQFF.

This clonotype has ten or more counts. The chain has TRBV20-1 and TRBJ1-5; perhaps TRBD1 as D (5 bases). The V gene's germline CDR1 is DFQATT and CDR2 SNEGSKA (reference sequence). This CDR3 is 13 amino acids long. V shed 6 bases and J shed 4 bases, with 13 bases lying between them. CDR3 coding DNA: TGCAGTGCCGTGGGGGTGGGAAATCAGCCCCAGCATTTT. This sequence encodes CSAVGVGNQPQHF.

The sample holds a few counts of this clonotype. The CDR3 loop is CSVEKKTSGSRFEQFF. Written as DNA, the CDR3 is TGCAGCGTTGAAAAAAAGACTAGCGGGTCGAGATTCGAGCAGTTCTTC. The chain uses TRBV29-1 and TRBJ2-1; TRBD2 matches 10 bases. The CDR3 extends over 16 amino acids. Germline trimming cut 2 bases from V and 10 bases from J; bases unmatched to any gene: 14. Germline V gene lookup returns CDR1 SQVTM and CDR2 ANQGSEA.

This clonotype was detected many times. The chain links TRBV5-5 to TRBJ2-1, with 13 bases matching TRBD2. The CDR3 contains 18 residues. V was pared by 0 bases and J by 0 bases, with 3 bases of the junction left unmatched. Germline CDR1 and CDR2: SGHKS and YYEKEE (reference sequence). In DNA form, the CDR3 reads TGTGCCAGCAGCTTGGAACTAGCGGGGGGGCTCTCCTACAATGAGCAGTTCTTC. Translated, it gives CASSLELAGGLSYNEQFF.

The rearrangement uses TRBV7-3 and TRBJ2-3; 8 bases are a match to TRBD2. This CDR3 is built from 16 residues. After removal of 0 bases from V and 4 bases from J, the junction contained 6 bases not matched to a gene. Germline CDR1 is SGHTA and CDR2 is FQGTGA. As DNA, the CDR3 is TGTGCCAGCAGCTTAACGGGCGGGAGGTACGCAGATACGCAGTATTTT. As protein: CASSLTGGRYADTQYF.

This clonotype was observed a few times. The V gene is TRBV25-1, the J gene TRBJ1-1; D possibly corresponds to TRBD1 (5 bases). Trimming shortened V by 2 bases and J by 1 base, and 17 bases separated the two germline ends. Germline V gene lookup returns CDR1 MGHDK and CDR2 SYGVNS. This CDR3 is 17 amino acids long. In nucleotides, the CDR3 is TGTGCCAGCAGTGAAAGGGACTACAGGCAATCGAACACTGAAGCTTTCTTT. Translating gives CASSERDYRQSNTEAFF.

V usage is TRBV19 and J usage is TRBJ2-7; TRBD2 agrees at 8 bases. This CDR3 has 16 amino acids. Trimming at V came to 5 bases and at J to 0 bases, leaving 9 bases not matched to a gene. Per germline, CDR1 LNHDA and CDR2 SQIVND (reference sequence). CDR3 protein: CASSFGRTSSSYEQYF. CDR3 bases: TGTGCCAGTAGTTTCGGAAGGACTAGCAGCTCCTACGAGCAGTACTTC.

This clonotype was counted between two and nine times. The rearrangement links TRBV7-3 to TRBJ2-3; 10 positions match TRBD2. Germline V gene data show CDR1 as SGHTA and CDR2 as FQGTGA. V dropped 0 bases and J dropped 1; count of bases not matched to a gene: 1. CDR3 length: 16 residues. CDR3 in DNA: TGTGCCAGCAGCTTAACAGGGACTAGCGGCACAGATACGCAGTATTTT. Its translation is CASSLTGTSGTDTQYF. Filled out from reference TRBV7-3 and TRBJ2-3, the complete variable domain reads GAGVSQTPSNKVTEKGKYVELRCDPISGHTALYWYRQSLGQGPEFLIYFQGTGAADDSGLPNDRFFAVRPEGSVSTLKIQRTERGDSAVYLCASSLTGTSGTDTQYFGPGTRLTVL.

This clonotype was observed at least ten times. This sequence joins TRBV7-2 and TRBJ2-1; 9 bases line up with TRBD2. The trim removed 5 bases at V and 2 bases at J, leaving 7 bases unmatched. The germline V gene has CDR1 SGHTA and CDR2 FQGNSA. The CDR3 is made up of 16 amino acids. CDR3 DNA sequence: TGTGCCAGCAGCCGTCTTAGCGGGAGCCCCTACAATGAGCAGTTCTTC. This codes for CASSRLSGSPYNEQFF.

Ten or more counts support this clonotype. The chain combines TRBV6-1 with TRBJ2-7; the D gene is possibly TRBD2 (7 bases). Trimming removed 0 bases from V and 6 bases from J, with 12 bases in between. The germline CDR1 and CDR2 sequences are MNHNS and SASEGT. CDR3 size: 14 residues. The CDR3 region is CASSEAPRGGEQYF. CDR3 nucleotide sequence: TGTGCCAGCAGTGAAGCGCCAAGGGGGGGCGAGCAGTACTTC.

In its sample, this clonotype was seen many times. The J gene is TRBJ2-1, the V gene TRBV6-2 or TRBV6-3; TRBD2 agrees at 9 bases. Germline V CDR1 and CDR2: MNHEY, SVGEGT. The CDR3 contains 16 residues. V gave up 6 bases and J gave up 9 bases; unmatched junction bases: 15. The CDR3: CASSGLAKGIAGEQFF. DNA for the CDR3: TGTGCCAGCAGCGGACTAGCGAAGGGTATTGCGGGTGAGCAGTTCTTC.

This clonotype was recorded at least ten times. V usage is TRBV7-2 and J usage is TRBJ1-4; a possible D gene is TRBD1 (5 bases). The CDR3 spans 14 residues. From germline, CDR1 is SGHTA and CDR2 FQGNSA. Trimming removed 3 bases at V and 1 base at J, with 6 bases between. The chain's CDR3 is CASSFGGTNEKLFF. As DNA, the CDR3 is TGTGCCAGCAGCTTCGGGGGAACTAATGAAAAACTGTTTTTT.

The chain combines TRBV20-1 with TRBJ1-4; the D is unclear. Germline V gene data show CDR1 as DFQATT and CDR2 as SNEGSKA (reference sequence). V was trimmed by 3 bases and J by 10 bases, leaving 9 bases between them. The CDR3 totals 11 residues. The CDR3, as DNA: TGCAGTGCTAGTTTTATCGGAAAACTGTTTTTT. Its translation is CSASFIGKLFF.

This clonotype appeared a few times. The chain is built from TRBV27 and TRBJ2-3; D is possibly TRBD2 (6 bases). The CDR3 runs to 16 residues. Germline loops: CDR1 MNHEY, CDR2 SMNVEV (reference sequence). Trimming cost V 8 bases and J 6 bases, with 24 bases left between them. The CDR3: CASYPAGRDRGDTQYF. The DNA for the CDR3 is TGTGCCAGCTACCCTGCGGGGCGGGACCGCGGGGATACGCAGTATTTT.

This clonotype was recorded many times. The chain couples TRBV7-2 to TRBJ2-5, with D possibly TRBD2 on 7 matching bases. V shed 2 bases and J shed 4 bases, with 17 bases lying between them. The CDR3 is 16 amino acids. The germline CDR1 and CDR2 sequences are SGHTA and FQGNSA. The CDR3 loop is CASSLWAPGGRETQYF. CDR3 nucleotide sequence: TGTGCCAGCAGCTTATGGGCCCCCGGGGGGCGAGAGACCCAGTACTTC. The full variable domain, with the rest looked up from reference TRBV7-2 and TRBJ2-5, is GAGVSQSPSNKVTEKGKDVELRCDPISGHTALYWYRQSLGQGLEFLIYFQGNSAPDKSGLPSDRFSAERTGGSVSTLTIQRTQQEDSAVYLCASSLWAPGGRETQYFGPGTRLLVL.

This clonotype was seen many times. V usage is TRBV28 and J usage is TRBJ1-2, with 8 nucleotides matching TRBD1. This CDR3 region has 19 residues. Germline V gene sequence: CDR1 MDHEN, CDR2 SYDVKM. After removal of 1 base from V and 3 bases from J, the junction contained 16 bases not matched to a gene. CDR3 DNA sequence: TGTGCCAGCAGTTTATTCTATGGACAGGGTACGGATAGAGACTATGGCTACACCTTC. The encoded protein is CASSLFYGQGTDRDYGYTF.

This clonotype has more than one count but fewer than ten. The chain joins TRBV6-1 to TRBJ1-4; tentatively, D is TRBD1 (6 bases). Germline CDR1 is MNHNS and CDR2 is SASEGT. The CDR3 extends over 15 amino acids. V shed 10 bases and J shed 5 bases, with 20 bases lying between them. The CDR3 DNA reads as TGTGCCACCAGGAGGGGGTTCGGGGGGAATGAAAAACTGTTTTTT. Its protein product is CATRRGFGGNEKLFF.

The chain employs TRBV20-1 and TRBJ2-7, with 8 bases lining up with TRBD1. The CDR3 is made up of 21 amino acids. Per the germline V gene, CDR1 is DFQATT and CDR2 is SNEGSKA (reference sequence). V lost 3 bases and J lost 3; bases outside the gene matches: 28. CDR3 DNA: TGCAGTGCTAGTCCCCCCCCATTCCGTTCCCCGGGAGACAGGGGCAACTACGAGCAGTACTTC. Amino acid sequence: CSASPPPFRSPGDRGNYEQYF.

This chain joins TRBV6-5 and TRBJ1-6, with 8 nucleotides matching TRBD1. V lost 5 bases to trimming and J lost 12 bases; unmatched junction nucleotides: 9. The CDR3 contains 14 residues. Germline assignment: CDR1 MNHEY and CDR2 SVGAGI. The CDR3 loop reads CASSLPQGAGPLHF. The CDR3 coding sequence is TGTGCCAGCAGTCTTCCTCAGGGGGCTGGACCCCTCCACTTT.

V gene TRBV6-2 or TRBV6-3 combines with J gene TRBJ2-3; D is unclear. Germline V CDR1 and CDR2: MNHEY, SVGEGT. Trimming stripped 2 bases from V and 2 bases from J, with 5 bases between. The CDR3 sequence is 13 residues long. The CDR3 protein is CASSYEITDTQYF. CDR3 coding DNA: TGTGCCAGCAGTTACGAGATCACAGATACGCAGTATTTT.

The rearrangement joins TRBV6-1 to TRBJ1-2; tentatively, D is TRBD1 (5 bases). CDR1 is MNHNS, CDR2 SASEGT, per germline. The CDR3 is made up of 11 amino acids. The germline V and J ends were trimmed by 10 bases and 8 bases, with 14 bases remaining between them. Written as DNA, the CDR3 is TGTGCCACTTCCCTGGGGGTCGGCTACACCTTC. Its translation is CATSLGVGYTF.

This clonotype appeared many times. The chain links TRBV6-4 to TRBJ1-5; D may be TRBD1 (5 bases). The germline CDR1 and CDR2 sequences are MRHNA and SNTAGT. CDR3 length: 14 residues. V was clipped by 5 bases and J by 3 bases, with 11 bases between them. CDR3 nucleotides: TGTGCCAGCAGTCCAGACAGTGACAATCAGCCCCAGCATTTT. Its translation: CASSPDSDNQPQHF.

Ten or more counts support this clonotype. CDR3 DNA: TGTGCCAGCAGCTTAAGGAACACCGGGGAGCTGTTTTTT. This gives the protein CASSLRNTGELFF. This chain links TRBV7-3 with TRBJ2-2, with D unresolved. Germline V CDR1 and CDR2: SGHTA, FQGTGA. This CDR3 is built from 13 residues. V was clipped by 1 base and J by 1 base, with 1 base between them.

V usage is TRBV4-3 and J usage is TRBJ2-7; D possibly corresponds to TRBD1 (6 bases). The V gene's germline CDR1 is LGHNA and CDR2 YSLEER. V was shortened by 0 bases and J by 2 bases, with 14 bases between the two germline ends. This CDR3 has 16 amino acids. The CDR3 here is CASSQDSQGYPYEQYF. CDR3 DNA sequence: TGCGCCAGCAGCCAAGATTCCCAGGGGTACCCCTACGAGCAGTACTTC.

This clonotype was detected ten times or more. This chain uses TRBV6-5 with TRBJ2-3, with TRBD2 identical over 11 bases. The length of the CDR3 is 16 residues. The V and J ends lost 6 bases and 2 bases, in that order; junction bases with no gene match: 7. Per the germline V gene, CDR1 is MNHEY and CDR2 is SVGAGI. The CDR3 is CASSPALAGVTDTQYF. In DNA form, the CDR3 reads TGTGCCAGCAGCCCAGCACTAGCGGGGGTCACAGATACGCAGTATTTT.

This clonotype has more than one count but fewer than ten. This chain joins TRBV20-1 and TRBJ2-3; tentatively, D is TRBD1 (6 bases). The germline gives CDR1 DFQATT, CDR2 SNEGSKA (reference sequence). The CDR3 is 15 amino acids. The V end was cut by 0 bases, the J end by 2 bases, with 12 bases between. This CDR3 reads CSARDWDTFTDTQYF. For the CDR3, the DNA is TGCAGTGCTAGAGACTGGGACACTTTCACAGATACGCAGTATTTT.

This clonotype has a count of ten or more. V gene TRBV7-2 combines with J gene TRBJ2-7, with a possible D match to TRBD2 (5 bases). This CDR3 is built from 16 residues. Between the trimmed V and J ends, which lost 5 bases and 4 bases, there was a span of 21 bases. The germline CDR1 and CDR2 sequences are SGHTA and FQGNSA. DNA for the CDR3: TGTGCCAGCAGCCGGCTCGAGGGATTCATCGGTTACGAGCAGTACTTC. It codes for CASSRLEGFIGYEQYF.

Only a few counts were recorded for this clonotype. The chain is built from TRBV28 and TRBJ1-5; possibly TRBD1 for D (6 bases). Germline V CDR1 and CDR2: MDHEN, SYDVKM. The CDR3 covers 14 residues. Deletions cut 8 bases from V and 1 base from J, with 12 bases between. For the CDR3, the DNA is TGTGCCAGCCACAGGGTAGGAAGCAATCAGCCCCAGCATTTT. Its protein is CASHRVGSNQPQHF. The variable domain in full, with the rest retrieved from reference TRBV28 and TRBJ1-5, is DVKVTQSSRYLVKRTGEKVFLECVQDMDHENMFWYRQDPGLGLRLIYFSYDVKMKEKGDIPEGYSVSREKKERFSLILESASTNQTSMYLCASHRVGSNQPQHFGDGTRLSIL.